Below are 6 T cell receptor beta chains sequenced from a single sample in a study of OX40 agonist ivuxolimab in advanced cancers. The protocol was immunoSEQ multiplex PCR, while the TCRdb copy is restricted to in-frame clones and leaves out a portion. Of about 58,000 clones in the sample, approximately 89% were seen once. The sample consisted of CD4+ or CD8+ T cells sorted from blood, taken in a trial of the OX40 agonist ivuxolimab. Receptors originate from an adult with an advanced solid tumor such as melanoma, head and neck, liver or kidney cancer.

The chain is built from TRBV10-3 and TRBJ1-2, with D maybe TRBD1 (5 bases). Per the germline V gene, CDR1 is ENHRY and CDR2 is SYGVKD. The V and J ends lost 2 bases and 8 bases respectively, with 18 bases between them. The CDR3 is made up of 15 amino acids. The CDR3 loop reads CAISEANQGSGGYTF. For the CDR3, the DNA is TGTGCCATCAGTGAGGCGAATCAGGGATCTGGCGGCTACACCTTC.

The chain recombines TRBV4-1 with TRBJ2-6, with D perhaps TRBD1 (5 bases). The V end lost 0 bases, the J end lost 1 base, and 10 bases lay between the germline ends. From germline, CDR1 is MGHRA and CDR2 YSYEKL. This CDR3 region has 17 residues. CDR3 nucleotides: TGCGCCAGCAGCCAAGAACCCCAGGGTTCTGGGGCCAACGTCCTGACTTTC. Translating gives CASSQEPQGSGANVLTF.

V and J are TRBV29-1 and TRBJ2-7; D remains ambiguous. The germline V gene encodes CDR1 SQVTM and CDR2 ANQGSEA. V lost 4 bases to trimming and J lost 2 bases, with 9 bases between them. The CDR3 loop spans 12 amino acids. The CDR3 nucleotides are TGCAGCGTTGTCTCCCGTACCTACGAGCAGTACTTC. It encodes CSVVSRTYEQYF.

This clone was counted between two and nine times. This chain links TRBV28 with TRBJ1-1; D is undetermined. This CDR3 is 13 amino acids long. In germline, CDR1 is MDHEN, CDR2 SYDVKM. With 5 bases removed from V and 0 bases from J, the gap between germline ends came to 7 bases. The CDR3 spells CASSPGVNTEAFF. The CDR3 DNA reads as TGTGCCAGCAGTCCCGGAGTGAACACTGAAGCTTTCTTT. Using reference TRBV28 and TRBJ1-1 for the parts outside the CDR3, the full variable domain is DVKVTQSSRYLVKRTGEKVFLECVQDMDHENMFWYRQDPGLGLRLIYFSYDVKMKEKGDIPEGYSVSREKKERFSLILESASTNQTSMYLCASSPGVNTEAFFGQGTRLTVV.

The V call is TRBV28, the J call TRBJ2-7; D perhaps matches TRBD1 (6 bases). Trimming left V 4 bases short and J 2 bases short, with 12 bases between. CDR1 and CDR2 from the germline V gene are MDHEN and SYDVKM. CDR3 length: 14 amino acids. The CDR3 reads CASSYSEGAYEQYF. The CDR3 nucleotides read TGTGCCAGCAGTTACAGTGAGGGGGCCTACGAGCAGTACTTC.

The gene calls are TRBV5-4 and TRBJ2-1, with 8 bases identical to TRBD2. Germline trimming cut 0 bases from V and 6 bases from J; bases unmatched to any gene: 8. Germline CDR1 is SGHNT and CDR2 is YYREEE (reference sequence). The CDR3 is 16 amino acids. The CDR3 coding sequence is TGTGCCAGCAGCTTGGCCCAGGGACTAGGTCTCAATGAGCAGTTCTTC. Its translation: CASSLAQGLGLNEQFF.